This T cell receptor (beta chain) was documented in a study of cytomegalovirus exposure and HLA in healthy donors. The PCR used 60 Vbeta and 13 Jbeta primers. Generated by immunoSEQ multiplex PCR, the TCRdb table keeps only in-frame clones and is missing some. The sample lists roughly 200,000 clones, about four fifths occurring once. The CDR3 sequence is 16 residues long. Germline V gene lookup returns CDR1 SGDLS and CDR2 YYNGEE. The V and J ends lost 4 bases and 5 bases, in that order; junction bases with no gene match: 10. The TCR was taken from a female donor in good health and CMV-seronegative. The chain recombines TRBV9 with TRBJ2-3; TRBD2 aligns across 10 bases. The source material was PBMCs. The CDR3: CASSLLSVAGGDTQYF. DNA for the CDR3: TGTGCCAGCAGCCTATTATCCGTAGCGGGGGGAGATACGCAGTATTTT.